Listed below are T cell receptor beta chains from one sample, sequenced in a study of response to subunit inactivated influenza vaccine. TCRdb fed the RT-PCR reads into MiXCR, producing one record per CDR3 protein. The data contain around 790,000 distinct CDR3 sequences, around 20% of them seen just once; the ten biggest clones take up roughly a tenth. The material was PBMCs from blood, obtained around 5 days after vaccination. The receptors here all came from a middle-aged man who received an inactivated influenza vaccine. Each CDR3 is given with its conserved first and last residue. Some rows mark clone size as missing; the rest say once, few, many or name a class of expanded clone.

clone size: NA
V gene: TRBV20-1
J gene: TRBJ2-7
CDR3 protein: CSARAREQYF

clone size: few
V gene: TRBV20-1
J gene: TRBJ2-1
CDR3 protein: CSARDRGGRDEQFF

clone size: NA
V gene: TRBV6-1
J gene: TRBJ2-1
CDR3 protein: CASSASQGRFYNEQFF

clone size: many
V gene: TRBV4-3
J gene: TRBJ2-1
CDR3 protein: CASSKGVGAAEQFF

clone size: NA
V gene: TRBV3-1
J gene: TRBJ2-5
CDR3 protein: CASSQVWGTAQETQYF

clone size: few
V gene: TRBV20-1
J gene: TRBJ2-7
CDR3 protein: CSAGNRGTYEQYF

clone size: NA
V gene: TRBV10-3
J gene: TRBJ1-1
CDR3 protein: CAISDRTDNTEAFF

clone size: NA
V gene: TRBV5-1
J gene: TRBJ2-1
CDR3 protein: CASSLGGQGPHLEQFF

clone size: few
V gene: TRBV29-1
J gene: TRBJ1-2
CDR3 protein: CSVGGAGGYTF

clone size: few
V gene: TRBV6-5
J gene: TRBJ1-3
CDR3 protein: CASSYSHRRGNTIYF

clone size: NA
V gene: TRBV20-1
J gene: TRBJ1-5
CDR3 protein: CSASQAGRYQPQHF

clone size: many
V gene: TRBV6-1
J gene: TRBJ1-4
CDR3 protein: CASSRLFGGGEKLFF

clone size: NA
V gene: TRBV27
J gene: TRBJ2-7
CDR3 protein: CASSLSPDRRYEQYF

clone size: few
V gene: TRBV4-3
J gene: TRBJ2-3
CDR3 protein: CASSPGVGTTDTQYF

clone size: NA
V gene: TRBV4-3
J gene: TRBJ1-6
CDR3 protein: CASSQGALNRGNSPLHF

clone size: NA
V gene: TRBV6-1
J gene: TRBJ1-2
CDR3 protein: CASSADTDYGYTF

clone size: NA
V gene: TRBV4-1
J gene: TRBJ2-5
CDR3 protein: CASILTWTSGGGVAQYF

clone size: NA
V gene: TRBV12-3/TRBV12-4
J gene: TRBJ1-1
CDR3 protein: CASTRDPNTEAFF

clone size: NA
V gene: TRBV9
J gene: TRBJ2-1
CDR3 protein: CASSVEPTAEQFF

clone size: NA
V gene: TRBV5-1
J gene: TRBJ2-1
CDR3 protein: CASSLRASGYNEQFF

clone size: few
V gene: TRBV12-3/TRBV12-4
J gene: TRBJ1-3
CDR3 protein: CASRAETSSGNTIYF

clone size: few
V gene: TRBV20-1
J gene: TRBJ2-5
CDR3 protein: CSASNPRDRRGGETQYF